The clone carrying this TCR beta chain turned up a few times. Germline V gives CDR1 SGHNT, CDR2 YENEEA. This CDR3 contains 13 residues. V was clipped by 4 bases and J by 0 bases, with 6 bases between them. The data originate from a study of blood T cell repertoires in COVID-19. Here immunoSEQ multiplex PCR was the method, and the copy in TCRdb shows in-frame clones only, minus some. The sample lists about 220,000 clones; roughly 85% were seen once. The chain has TRBV11-3 and TRBJ1-1; D is unresolved. This receptor was identified in a woman aged 70-85 years with COVID-19, enrolled during active disease. Sequences were obtained from peripheral blood. The CDR3 DNA reads TGTGCCAGCAGCTCTCAGATGAACACTGAAGCTTTCTTT. It specifies CASSSQMNTEAFF.